This TCR beta chain was captured by sequencing in a study of blood T cell repertoires in COVID-19. Study context: The origin of the acute and convalescent COVID-19 samples was the United States, Italy and Spain.

Clones were sequenced by immunoSEQ multiplex PCR, and TCRdb holds only the in-frame ones, with some missing. The sample has 50,000 or so clones; around four fifths are singletons. The CDR3 runs to 13 residues. Trimming stripped 4 bases from V and 7 bases from J, with 9 bases between. Looked up from germline, CDR1 is SGHNT and CDR2 is YYREEE (reference sequence). The origin of this receptor is a man aged 50 or older with acute or convalescent COVID-19. Specimen: peripheral blood. This sequence joins TRBV5-4 and TRBJ1-6; no reliable D call. The CDR3 here is CASSLLQNSPLHF. The CDR3 DNA is TGTGCCAGCAGCCTATTACAGAATTCACCCCTCCACTTT.